Included here is one T cell receptor (beta chain) sequence, with context. The data are from a study of control samples from healthy donors and cancer patients. Measured with immunoSEQ multiplex PCR; TCRdb has only the in-frame clones, and not every one. The table includes approximately 72,000 clones, about 91% detected once. Trimming shortened V by 0 bases and J by 1 base, and 3 bases separated the two germline ends. CDR1 and CDR2 (germline): SGHVS, FQNEAQ. CDR3 length: 13 residues. The sequenced sample consisted of blood. The chain employs TRBV7-8 and TRBJ1-1; D remains unclear. This clonotype was sampled from a man in his fifties or sixties in good health. In DNA form, the CDR3 reads TGTGCCAGCAGCTTAGCGCAGAACACTGAAGCTTTCTTT. Its protein is CASSLAQNTEAFF. Full variable domain (rest looked up from reference TRBV7-8 and TRBJ1-1): GAGVSQSPRYKVAKRGQDVALRCDPISGHVSLFWYQQALGQGPEFLTYFQNEAQLDKSGLPSDRFFAERPEGSVSTLKIQRTQQEDSAVYLCASSLAQNTEAFFGQGTRLTVV.